This T cell receptor beta chain emerged from a study of blood T cells in healthy people across ages. A second PCR of about 6 to 11 cycles used a sample-barcoded 5' primer and a J-beta primer mix. A single record per CDR3 protein comes from TCRdb applying MiXCR to the 5' RACE reads. The table has 1.5 million to 2 million distinct CDR3 sequences, about 35% seen once. On this clonotype: Its target is unknown.

General study points: It was not possible, with unsorted PBMCs, to conclusively compare naive and antigen-experienced cells.

CDR1 and CDR2 (germline): SGHVS, FQNEAQ. The CDR3 covers 15 residues. V was clipped by 2 bases and J by 4 bases; unmatched bases: 7. Sample: blood. The chain couples TRBV7-8 to TRBJ2-7, with TRBD1 matching 8 bases. The receptor was derived from a woman in her twenties or thirties in good health. CDR3: CASSLSYRGIYEQYF. The CDR3 DNA sequence: TGTGCCAGCAGCTTATCATACAGGGGGATTTACGAGCAGTACTTC.